The rows below give T cell receptor beta chains drawn from one sample of a study of blood T cell repertoires in COVID-19. The table came from immunoSEQ multiplex PCR; TCRdb's copy has only in-frame clones and leaves some out. The table has some 460,000 clones, around nine tenths seen once. Material: PBMCs or T cells enriched from blood (not recorded which). These receptors were taken from a woman aged 18-29 years with acute COVID-19. Both conserved end residues are part of each CDR3.

TRBV5-4 | CASSLGGNSRNGYTF
TRBV5-4 | CASSSNNSGGKTAFF
TRBV5-1 | CASSFGAGTDTQYF
TRBV9 | CASSRLAGLDTQYF
TRBV24-1 | CATSDSRGYTF
TRBV18 | CASSPQNRVKDTQYF
TRBV18 | CASSLTGGDNQPQHF
TRBV25-1 | CASSDEWGRGAQYF
TRBV6-4 | CASSNEPYNEQFF
TRBV5-6 | CASSFGQGNGYTF
TRBV6-5 | CASSYGGANTEAFF
TRBV7-2 | CASSLYPGTGVYVQYF
TRBV10-1 | CASSESGREPQHF
TRBV28 | CASSWSGSVYNEQFF
TRBV7-9 | CASSNTYEQYF
TRBV12-5 | CASARGTEAFF
TRBV9 | CASSVRGLAVNTGELFF
TRBV7-2 | CASSNKAGMRGQPQHF
TRBV12-5 | CASGLVPIDGGSSTDTQYF
TRBV7-9 | CASSSQGNTEAFF
TRBV13 | CASSSLGGGEKLFF
TRBV27 | CASKNGGAWAEAFF
TRBV18 | CASSPPPGQGTGEQFF
TRBV28 | CASISGVAEAFF
TRBV30 | CAWISPRGGNTIYF
TRBV9 | CASSSFGTAYGYTF